This TCR beta chain was observed in a study of CD8 T cells in ankylosing spondylitis. Study-level results: Clones linked to disease were reported to show significant enrichment in matched ankylosing spondylitis synovial fluid. Seven or eight highly homologous variants formed a TCR beta motif that appeared characteristic of ankylosing spondylitis blood.

The CDR3 covers 15 residues. V lost 4 bases and J 7 bases, leaving 19 bases between the germline ends. The V gene's germline CDR1 is LGHDT and CDR2 YNNKEL (reference sequence). MiXCR was run by TCRdb on the 5' RACE reads, yielding one entry per CDR3 protein. The profile shows just under 550,000 distinct CDR3 sequences, roughly an eighth of them singletons. This clonotype was seen only a few times. Its antigen remains unidentified. The V gene is TRBV3-1, the J gene TRBJ1-2; D may be TRBD1 (5 bases). The sequenced sample was blood, either unsorted or a sorted T cell fraction (not recorded which). The origin of this receptor is a male donor with ankylosing spondylitis. The CDR3 coding sequence is TGTGCCAGCAGCCCGCTTGGGACGGGGGTCGCTGGCTACACCTTC. It codes for CASSPLGTGVAGYTF. The entire variable domain, with the rest obtained from reference TRBV3-1 and TRBJ1-2, is as follows: DTAVSQTPKYLVTQMGNDKSIKCEQNLGHDTMYWYKQDSKKFLKIMFSYNNKELIINETVPNRFSPKSPDKAHLNLHINSLELGDSAVYFCASSPLGTGVAGYTFGSGTRLTVV.